The entry below gives a single T cell receptor (beta chain) sequence along with its context. Primers for the PCR totalled 60 Vbeta and 13 Jbeta. As handled by the study authors: In a later analysis, of roughly 83 million unique beta chains, 9 million to 11 million appeared in at least two donors. TCRdb keeps only in-frame clones here, not all; method: immunoSEQ multiplex PCR. V and J calls and clone size come straight from that table; D and trimming were deduced from the DNA. The sample lists tens of thousands of clones; 78% were seen once. The data derive from a study of cytomegalovirus exposure and HLA in healthy donors. V shed 9 bases and J shed 8 bases, with 13 bases lying between them. The CDR3 has 11 amino acids. The germline CDR1 and CDR2 sequences are ENHRY and SYGVKD.

The receptor was isolated from a male donor in good health and CMV-seropositive. Material: PBMCs. The chain recombines TRBV10-3 with TRBJ1-2, with a tentative D call TRBD1 (5 bases). CDR3 in amino acids: CAIRQGSGYTF. CDR3 bases: TGTGCCATACGGCAGGGCTCGGGCTACACCTTC.